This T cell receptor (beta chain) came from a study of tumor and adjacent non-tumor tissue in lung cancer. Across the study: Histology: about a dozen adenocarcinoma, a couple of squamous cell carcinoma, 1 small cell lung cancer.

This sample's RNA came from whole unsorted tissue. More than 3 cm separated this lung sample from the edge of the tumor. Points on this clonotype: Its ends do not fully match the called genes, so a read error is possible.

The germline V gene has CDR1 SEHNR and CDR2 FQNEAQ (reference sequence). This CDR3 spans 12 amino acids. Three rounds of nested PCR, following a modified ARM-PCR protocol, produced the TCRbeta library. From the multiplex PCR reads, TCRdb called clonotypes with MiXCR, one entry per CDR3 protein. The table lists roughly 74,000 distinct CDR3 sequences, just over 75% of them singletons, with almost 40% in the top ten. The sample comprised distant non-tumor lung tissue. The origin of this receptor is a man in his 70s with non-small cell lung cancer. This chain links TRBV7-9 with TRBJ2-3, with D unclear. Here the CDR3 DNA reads TGTGCCGGCAGCTCCCCCCGTCATACACAGTATTTT. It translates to CAGSSPRHTQYF. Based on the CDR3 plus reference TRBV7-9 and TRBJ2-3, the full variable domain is DTGVSQNPRHKITKRGQNVTFRCDPISEHNRLYWYRQTLGQGPEFLTYFQNEAQLEKSRLLSDRFSAERPKGSFSTLEIQRTEQGDSAMYLCAGSSPRHTQYFGPGTRLTVL.